Detailed here is one TCR beta chain. This may be a read error, as it is one base from a much larger clone. These data are taken from a study of molecular identifiers for immune sequencing clone quantification. Study in general: Replicate RNA from around 20,000 or 100,000 naive CD8 T cells formed five aliquots; four were sequenced.

Bulk TCR library preparation followed previously described methods with listed TCR primers. Via MiXCR, TCRdb re-called the PCR reads, giving one row per CDR3 protein. The sample includes hundreds of thousands of distinct CDR3 sequences, 25% of them seen just once. Each library that profiled naive CD8 cells came from roughly 18,000 to 920,000 sorted cells with 10%, 30% or 50% RNA. The authors gated naive CD8 T cells as CD8+CD4-CCR7+CD45RA+ for sorting. The CDR3 loop spans 14 amino acids. From germline, CDR1 is SGHAT and CDR2 FQDESV (reference sequence). This sequence was found in a human donor in good health. Some libraries in this study had Jurkat cell RNA spiked in. The rearrangement uses TRBV11-1 and TRBJ2-5, with 8 bases fitting TRBD2. The source material was naive CD8+ T cells from blood, with Jurkat cell RNA spiked in. The subset is: FACS-sorted CD8+CD4-CCR7+CD45RA+ naive T cells. CDR3 sequence: CASSPAGVVEIQYF. The CDR3 nucleotides are TGTGCCAGCAGTCCAGCGGGAGTCGTTGAGATCCAGTACTTC.